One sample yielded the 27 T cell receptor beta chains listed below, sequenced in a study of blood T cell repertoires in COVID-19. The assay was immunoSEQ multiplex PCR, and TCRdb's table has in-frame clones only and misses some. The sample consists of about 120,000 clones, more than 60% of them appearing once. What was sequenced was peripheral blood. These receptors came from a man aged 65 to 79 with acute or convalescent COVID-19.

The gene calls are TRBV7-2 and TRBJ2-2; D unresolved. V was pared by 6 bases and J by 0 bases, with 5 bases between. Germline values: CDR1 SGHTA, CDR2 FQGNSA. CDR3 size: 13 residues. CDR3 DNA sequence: TGTGCCAGCAGTTCCGCGAACACCGGGGAGCTGTTTTTT. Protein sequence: CASSSANTGELFF.

The CDR3 sequence is CAIRGTSGDYNEQFF. The CDR3 region has the DNA TGTGCCATCAGGGGGACTAGCGGGGATTACAATGAGCAGTTCTTC. This chain joins TRBV10-3 and TRBJ2-1, with 13 bases fitting TRBD2. Germline V gene sequence: CDR1 ENHRY, CDR2 SYGVKD. CDR3 length equals 15 residues. Trimming removed 6 bases from V and 4 bases from J; junction bases left unmatched: 3.

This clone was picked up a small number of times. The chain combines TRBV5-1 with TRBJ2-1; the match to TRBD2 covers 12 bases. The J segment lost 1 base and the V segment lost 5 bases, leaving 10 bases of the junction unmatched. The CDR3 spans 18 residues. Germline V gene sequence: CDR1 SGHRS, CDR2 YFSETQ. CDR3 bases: TGCGCCAGCAGTCATCCCCGACTAGCGGGGGATTCCTACAATGAGCAGTTCTTC. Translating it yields CASSHPRLAGDSYNEQFF.

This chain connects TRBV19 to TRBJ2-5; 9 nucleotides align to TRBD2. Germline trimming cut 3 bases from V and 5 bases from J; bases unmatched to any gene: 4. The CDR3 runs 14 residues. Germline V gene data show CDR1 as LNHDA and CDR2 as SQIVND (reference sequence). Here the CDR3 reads CASSMWRGGETQYF. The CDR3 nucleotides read TGTGCCAGTAGTATGTGGCGGGGGGGGGAGACCCAGTACTTC.

The CDR3 is CSAKTDNEQFF. The CDR3 DNA follows: TGCAGTGCCAAGACAGACAATGAGCAGTTCTTC. The chain uses TRBV20-1 and TRBJ2-1; maybe TRBD1 (5 bases). Germline CDR1 DFQATT, CDR2 SNEGSKA (reference sequence). The CDR3 sequence is 11 residues long. V shed 6 bases and J shed 5 bases, with 8 bases lying between them.

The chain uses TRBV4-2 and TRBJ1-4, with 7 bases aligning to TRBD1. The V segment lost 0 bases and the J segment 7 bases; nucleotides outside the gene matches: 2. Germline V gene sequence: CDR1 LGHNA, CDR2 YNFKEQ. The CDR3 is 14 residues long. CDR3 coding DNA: TGTGCCAGCAGCCAAGATGGGACAGTTGAAAAACTGTTTTTT. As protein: CASSQDGTVEKLFF.

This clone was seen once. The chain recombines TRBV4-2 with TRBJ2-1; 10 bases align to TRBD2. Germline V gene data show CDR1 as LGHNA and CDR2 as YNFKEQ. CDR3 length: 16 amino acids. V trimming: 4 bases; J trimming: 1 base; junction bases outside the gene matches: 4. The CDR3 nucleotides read TGTGCCAGCAGCCCCCGGACTAGCGGTTCCTACAATGAGCAGTTCTTC. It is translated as CASSPRTSGSYNEQFF.

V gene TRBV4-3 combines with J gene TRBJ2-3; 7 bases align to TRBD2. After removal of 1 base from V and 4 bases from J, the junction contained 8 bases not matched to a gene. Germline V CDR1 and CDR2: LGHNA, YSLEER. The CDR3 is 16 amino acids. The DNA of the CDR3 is TGCGCCAGCAGCCAAGGGGAGGGACCGGGGGCAGATACGCAGTATTTT. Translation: CASSQGEGPGADTQYF.

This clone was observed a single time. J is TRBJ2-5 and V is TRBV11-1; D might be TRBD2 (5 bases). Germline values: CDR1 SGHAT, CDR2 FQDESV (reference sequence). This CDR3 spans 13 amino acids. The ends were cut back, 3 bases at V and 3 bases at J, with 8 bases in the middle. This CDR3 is CASSFSGEETQYF. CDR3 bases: TGTGCCAGCAGCTTCAGCGGCGAAGAGACCCAGTACTTC.

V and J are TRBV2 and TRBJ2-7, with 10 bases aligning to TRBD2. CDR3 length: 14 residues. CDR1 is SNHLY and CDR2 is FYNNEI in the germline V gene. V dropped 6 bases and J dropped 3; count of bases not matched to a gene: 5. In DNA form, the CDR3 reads TGTGCCAGCAGAGGCCCTAGCGGGGGCTACGAGCAGTACTTC. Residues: CASRGPSGGYEQYF.

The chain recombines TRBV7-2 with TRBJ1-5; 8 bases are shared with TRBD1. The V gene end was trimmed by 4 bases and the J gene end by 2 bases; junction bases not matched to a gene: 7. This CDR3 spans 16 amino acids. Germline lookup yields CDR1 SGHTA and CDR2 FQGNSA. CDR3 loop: CASSSGTGTRNQPQHF. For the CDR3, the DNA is TGTGCCAGCAGCTCAGGGACAGGAACCCGCAATCAGCCCCAGCATTTT.

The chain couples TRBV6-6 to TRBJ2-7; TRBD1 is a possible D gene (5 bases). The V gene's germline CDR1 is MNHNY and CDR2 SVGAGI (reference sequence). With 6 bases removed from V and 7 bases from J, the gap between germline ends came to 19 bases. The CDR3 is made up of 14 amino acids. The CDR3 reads CASRSGPRALEQYF. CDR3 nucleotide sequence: TGTGCCAGCAGAAGTGGCCCCAGGGCGCTGGAGCAGTACTTC.

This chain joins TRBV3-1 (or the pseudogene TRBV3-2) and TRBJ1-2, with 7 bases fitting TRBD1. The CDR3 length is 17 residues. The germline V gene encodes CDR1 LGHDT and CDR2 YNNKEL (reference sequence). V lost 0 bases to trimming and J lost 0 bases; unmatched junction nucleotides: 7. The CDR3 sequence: CASSQERQGRANYGYTF. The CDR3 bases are TGTGCCAGCAGCCAAGAGAGACAGGGCCGAGCTAACTATGGCTACACCTTC.

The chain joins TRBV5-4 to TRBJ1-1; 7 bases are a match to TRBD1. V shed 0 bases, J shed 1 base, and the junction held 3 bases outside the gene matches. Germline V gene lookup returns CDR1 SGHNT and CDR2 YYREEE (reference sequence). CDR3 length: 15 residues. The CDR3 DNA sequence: TGTGCCAGCAGCTTGGTGGGGACAGCGAACACTGAAGCTTTCTTT. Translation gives CASSLVGTANTEAFF.

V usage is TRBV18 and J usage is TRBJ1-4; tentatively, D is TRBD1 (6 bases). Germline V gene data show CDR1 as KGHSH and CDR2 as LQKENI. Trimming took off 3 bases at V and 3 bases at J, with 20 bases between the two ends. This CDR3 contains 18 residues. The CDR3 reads CASSPAGRGTRANEKLFF. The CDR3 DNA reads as TGTGCCAGCTCACCCGCGGGCAGGGGAACTCGGGCTAATGAAAAACTGTTTTTT.

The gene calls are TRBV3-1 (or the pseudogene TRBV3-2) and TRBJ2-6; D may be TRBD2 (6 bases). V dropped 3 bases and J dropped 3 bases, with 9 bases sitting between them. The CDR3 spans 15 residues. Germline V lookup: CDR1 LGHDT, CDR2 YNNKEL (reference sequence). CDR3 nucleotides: TGTGCCAGCAGCCAGATGGGGGGTGGGGCCAACGTCCTGACTTTC. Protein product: CASSQMGGGANVLTF.

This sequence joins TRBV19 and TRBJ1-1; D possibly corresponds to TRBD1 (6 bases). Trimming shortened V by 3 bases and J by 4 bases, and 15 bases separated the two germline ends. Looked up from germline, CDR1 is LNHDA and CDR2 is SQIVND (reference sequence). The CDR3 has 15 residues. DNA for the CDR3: TGTGCCAGTAGTATCGCTACAGGGCTGGGCACTGAAGCTTTCTTT. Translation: CASSIATGLGTEAFF.

This CDR3 reads CSVAGTGAATNEKLFF. CDR3 DNA: TGCAGCGTCGCCGGGACAGGGGCCGCAACTAATGAAAAACTGTTTTTT. The chain joins TRBV29-1 to TRBJ1-4; 10 nucleotides align to TRBD1. CDR1 and CDR2 (germline): SQVTM, ANQGSEA. The V and J ends lost 6 bases and 0 bases, in that order; junction bases with no gene match: 7. The CDR3 spans 16 residues.

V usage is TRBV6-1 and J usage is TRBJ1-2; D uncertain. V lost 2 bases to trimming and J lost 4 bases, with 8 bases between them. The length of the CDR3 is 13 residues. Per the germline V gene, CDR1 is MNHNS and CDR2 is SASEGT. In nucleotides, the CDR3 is TGTGCCAGCAGTGAATCGGTTGGCTATGGCTACACCTTC. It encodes CASSESVGYGYTF.

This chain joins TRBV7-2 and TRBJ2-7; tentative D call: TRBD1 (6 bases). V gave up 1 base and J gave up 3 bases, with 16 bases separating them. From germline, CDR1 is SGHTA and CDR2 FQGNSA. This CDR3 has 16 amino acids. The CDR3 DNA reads TGTGCCAGCAGCTTAGTAGCCCTACAGGGAAACTACGAGCAGTACTTC. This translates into CASSLVALQGNYEQYF.

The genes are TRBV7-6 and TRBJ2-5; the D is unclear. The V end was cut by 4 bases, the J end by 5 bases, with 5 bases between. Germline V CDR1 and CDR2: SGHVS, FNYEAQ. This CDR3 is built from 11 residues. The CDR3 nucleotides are TGTGCCAGCAGCTCCCCGGAGACCCAGTACTTC. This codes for CASSSPETQYF.

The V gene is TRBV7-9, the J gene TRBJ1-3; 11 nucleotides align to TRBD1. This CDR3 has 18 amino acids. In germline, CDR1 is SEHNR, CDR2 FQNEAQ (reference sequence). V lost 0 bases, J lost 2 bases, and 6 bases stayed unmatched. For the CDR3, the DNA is TGTGCCAGCAGCTTAGCGCCCGGACAGGGGGCAACTGGAAACACCATATATTTT. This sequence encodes CASSLAPGQGATGNTIYF.

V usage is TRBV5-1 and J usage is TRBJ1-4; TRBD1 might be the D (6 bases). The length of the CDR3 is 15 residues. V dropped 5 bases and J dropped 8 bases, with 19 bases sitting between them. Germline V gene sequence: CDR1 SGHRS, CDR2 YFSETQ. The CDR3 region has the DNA TGCGCCAGCAGTAGGGGGAGCCGAGGTGGGGAAAAACTGTTTTTT. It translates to CASSRGSRGGEKLFF.

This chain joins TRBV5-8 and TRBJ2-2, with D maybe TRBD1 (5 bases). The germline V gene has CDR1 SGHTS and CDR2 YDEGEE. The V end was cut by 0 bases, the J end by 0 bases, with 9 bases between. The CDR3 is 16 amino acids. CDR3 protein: CASSLGQIANTGELFF. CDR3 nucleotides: TGTGCCAGCAGCTTGGGACAGATCGCGAACACCGGGGAGCTGTTTTTT.

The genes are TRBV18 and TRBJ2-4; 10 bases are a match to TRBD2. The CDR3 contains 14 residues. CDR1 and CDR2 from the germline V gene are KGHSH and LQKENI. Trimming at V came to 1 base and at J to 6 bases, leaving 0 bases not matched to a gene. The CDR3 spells CASSPLAGGNIQYF. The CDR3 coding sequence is TGTGCCAGCTCACCACTAGCGGGGGGAAACATTCAGTACTTC.

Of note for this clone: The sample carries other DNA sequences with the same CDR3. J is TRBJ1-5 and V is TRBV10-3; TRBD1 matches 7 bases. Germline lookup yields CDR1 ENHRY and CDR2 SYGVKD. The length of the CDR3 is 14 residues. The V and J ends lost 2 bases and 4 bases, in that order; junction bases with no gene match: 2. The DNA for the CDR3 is TGTGCCATCAGTGAGCGGGACAGAAATCAGCCCCAGCATTTT. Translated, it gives CAISERDRNQPQHF.

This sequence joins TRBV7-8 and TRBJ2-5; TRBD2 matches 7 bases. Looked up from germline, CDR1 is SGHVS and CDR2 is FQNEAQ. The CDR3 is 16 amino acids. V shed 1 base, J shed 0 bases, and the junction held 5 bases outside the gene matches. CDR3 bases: TGTGCCAGCAGCTTAGTGGCGGGGGTGTACCAAGAGACCCAGTACTTC. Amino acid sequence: CASSLVAGVYQETQYF.